A selection of T cell receptor beta chains follows, all from one sample in a study of cytomegalovirus exposure and HLA in healthy donors. Assay: immunoSEQ multiplex PCR; the TCRdb copy retains only in-frame clones and omits some. This sample has roughly 240,000 clones, with roughly 78% found just once. The sequenced sample was PBMCs. These receptors came from a boy younger than 18 in good health and CMV-seronegative. CDR3s include the opening cysteine and the closing phenylalanine or tryptophan. The D gene is left open where the match is weak. Expanded clones are given a class, and other clones once, few, many or no size at all.

J gene | V gene | CDR3 length | clone size | D gene | CDR3 protein | CDR3 DNA
TRBJ1-3 | TRBV6-6 | 16 | NA | NA | CATAGGPFSSGNTIYF | TGTGCCACCGCGGGGGGCCCTTTCTCCTCTGGAAACACCATATATTTT
TRBJ2-7 | TRBV5-1 | 13 | once | TRBD1 | CASSSRQGYEQYF | TGCGCCAGCAGCTCACGACAGGGGTACGAGCAGTACTTC
TRBJ2-4 | TRBV27 | 16 | NA | TRBD1 | CASSNSQGEWPSIQYF | TGTGCCAGCAGTAATTCGCAGGGGGAATGGCCCAGCATTCAGTACTTC
TRBJ1-1 | TRBV27 | 14 | few | NA | CASSLSGFGPSAFF | TGTGCCAGCAGTTTATCGGGCTTTGGTCCCTCGGCTTTCTTT
TRBJ1-2 | TRBV11-3 | 16 | NA | TRBD1 | CASSSRDRAPPWDYTF | TGTGCCAGCAGCTCCCGGGACAGGGCCCCCCCGTGGGACTACACCTTC
TRBJ1-1 | TRBV5-1 | 14 | NA | NA | CASSLAVGPTEAFF | TGCGCCAGCAGCTTGGCAGTGGGGCCCACTGAAGCTTTCTTT
TRBJ2-4 | TRBV7-6 | 17 | NA | TRBD1 | CASSSQPGQRAKNIQYF | TGTGCCAGCAGCTCTCAGCCGGGACAGAGGGCCAAAAACATTCAGTACTTC
TRBJ1-1 | TRBV27 | 13 | NA | NA | CASTPFPGTEAFF | TGTGCCAGCACCCCATTTCCCGGCACTGAAGCTTTCTTT
TRBJ1-3 | TRBV25-1 | 14 | NA | TRBD1 | CASLDRETGNTIYF | TGTGCCAGCCTGGACAGGGAGACTGGAAACACCATATATTTT
TRBJ1-1 | TRBV19 | 12 | NA | TRBD1 | CASGDRDTEAFF | TGTGCCAGTGGGGACAGGGACACTGAAGCTTTCTTT
TRBJ1-5 | TRBV7-9 | 18 | NA | NA | CASSLGTTGGRGNQPQHF | TGTGCCAGCAGCTTAGGCACGACCGGGGGACGAGGCAATCAGCCCCAGCATTTT
TRBJ2-7 | TRBV4-1 | 15 | NA | TRBD1 | CASSQLDREVYEQYF | TGCGCCAGCAGCCAATTGGACAGGGAAGTCTACGAGCAGTACTTC
TRBJ1-1 | TRBV7-7 | 16 | NA | NA | CASSLPPDRLNTEAFF | TGTGCTAGCAGCCTTCCACCGGACAGATTGAACACTGAAGCTTTCTTT
TRBJ2-1 | TRBV4-2 | 17 | few | TRBD2 | CASSQEFSAGGPNEQFF | TGTGCCAGCAGCCAAGAGTTTTCTGCGGGGGGGCCCAATGAGCAGTTCTTC
TRBJ2-3 | TRBV4-2 | 13 | NA | NA | CAVGGGSTDTQYF | TGTGCCGTTGGGGGCGGGAGCACAGATACGCAGTATTTT
TRBJ1-3 | TRBV2 | 15 | few | TRBD1 | CASSPGTGAGNTIYF | TGTGCCAGCAGCCCCGGGACAGGGGCTGGAAACACCATATATTTT
TRBJ2-7 | TRBV5-1 | 15 | NA | TRBD2 | CASSSTGLPTYEQYF | TGCGCCAGCAGCTCAACGGGACTACCAACCTACGAGCAGTACTTC
TRBJ2-2 | TRBV11-1 | 15 | NA | NA | CASRPLGPRDGELFF | TGTGCCAGCCGACCTCTCGGGCCCAGGGACGGGGAGCTGTTTTTT
TRBJ1-3 | TRBV29-1 | 13 | NA | NA | CSVQGNSGNTIYF | TGCAGCGTTCAGGGAAACTCTGGAAACACCATATATTTT
TRBJ2-3 | TRBV30 | 13 | once | NA | CAWVVKAAGTQYF | TGTGCCTGGGTGGTTAAGGCGGCCGGTACGCAGTATTTT
TRBJ2-7 | TRBV19 | 17 | NA | TRBD2 | CASSIVLGLAGGVEQYF | TGTGCCAGTAGTATAGTCCTCGGGCTAGCGGGAGGGGTCGAGCAGTACTTC
TRBJ1-4 | TRBV29-1 | 11 | NA | NA | CTEGVGEKLFF | TGCACCGAGGGGGTTGGAGAAAAACTGTTTTTT
TRBJ1-3 | TRBV5-8 | 15 | NA | NA | CASSLDSLSGNTIYF | TGTGCCAGCAGCTTAGACAGCCTCTCTGGAAACACCATATATTTT
TRBJ2-1 | TRBV5-1 | 17 | NA | TRBD1 | CASSGRPPGQGYNEQFF | TGCGCCAGCAGCGGCCGACCTCCGGGACAGGGATACAATGAGCAGTTCTTC
TRBJ2-1 | TRBV30 | 12 | NA | NA | CAWNLEGNEQFF | TGTGCCTGGAACCTTGAGGGCAATGAGCAGTTCTTC
TRBJ2-1 | TRBV7-9 | 16 | NA | TRBD1 | CSSSLTKGDRRNEQFF | TGTTCCAGCAGCTTAACAAAAGGGGACAGGAGGAATGAGCAGTTCTTC
TRBJ2-7 | TRBV5-1 | 14 | NA | NA | CASSLGVGSYEQYF | TGCGCCAGCAGTCTCGGGGTGGGGTCCTACGAGCAGTACTTC
TRBJ2-1 | TRBV9 | 11 | NA | NA | CASSAAREQFF | TGTGCCAGCAGCGCTGCGAGGGAGCAGTTCTTC
TRBJ2-7 | TRBV6-5 | 15 | NA | NA | CASRPGHLFSYEQYF | TGTGCCAGCAGGCCGGGACACCTCTTCTCCTACGAGCAGTACTTC
TRBJ1-3 | TRBV15 | 13 | NA | NA | CATSVSQADTIYF | TGTGCCACCAGTGTTTCACAGGCGGACACCATATATTTT
TRBJ1-2 | TRBV19 | 13 | NA | TRBD1 | CASREQGARGYTF | TGTGCCAGTAGGGAACAGGGGGCGCGAGGCTACACCTTC
TRBJ2-1 | TRBV10-3 | 16 | NA | NA | CAISEPSRAHYNEQFF | TGTGCCATCAGTGAGCCGTCGAGGGCGCACTACAATGAGCAGTTCTTC
TRBJ1-4 | TRBV30 | 19 | NA | TRBD1 | CAWSADSFVQGGSNEKLFF | TGTGCCTGGAGTGCTGATTCATTCGTACAGGGGGGATCTAATGAAAAACTGTTTTTT
TRBJ1-1 | TRBV19 | 17 | NA | NA | CASKLYSSTGMNTEAFF | TGTGCCAGTAAGTTATATTCCTCCACAGGCATGAACACTGAAGCTTTCTTT
TRBJ1-1 | TRBV15 | 16 | NA | TRBD1 | CATSGTLGQGVGEAFF | TGTGCCACCAGTGGTACGCTGGGACAGGGGGTAGGTGAAGCTTTCTTT
TRBJ1-1 | TRBV4-2 | 19 | NA | TRBD1 | CASSQAPWTGETMNTEAFF | TGTGCCAGCAGCCAAGCACCTTGGACAGGGGAAACCATGAACACTGAAGCTTTCTTT
TRBJ1-6 | TRBV27 | 14 | NA | NA | CASSSSIGGSPLHF | TGTGCCAGCAGTAGCAGTATTGGAGGTTCACCCCTCCACTTT
TRBJ1-5 | TRBV27 | 15 | NA | NA | CASSLYGGEGQPQHF | TGTGCCAGCAGTTTATACGGCGGGGAAGGGCAGCCCCAGCATTTT
TRBJ1-2 | TRBV2 | 15 | NA | TRBD1 | CASREDRGLSYGYTF | TGTGCCAGCAGGGAAGACAGGGGGCTTAGCTATGGCTACACCTTC
TRBJ1-2 | TRBV9 | 13 | NA | NA | CASSVGQGRGYTF | TGTGCCAGCAGCGTAGGGCAGGGAAGAGGCTACACCTTC
TRBJ1-1 | TRBV6-5 | 15 | once | TRBD1 | CASSLLTGGRTEAFF | TGTGCCAGCAGTTTGCTAACAGGGGGCCGAACTGAAGCTTTCTTT